The sequence of this T cell receptor beta chain was determined in a study of blood T cell repertoires in COVID-19. The assay was immunoSEQ multiplex PCR, and TCRdb's table has in-frame clones only and misses some. This repertoire shows fewer than 200,000 clones, 75% to 90% found once; its top ten account for approximately 4.4%. Between the trimmed V and J ends, which lost 6 bases and 8 bases, there was a span of 10 bases. CDR3 size: 11 residues. CDR1 SNHLY and CDR2 FYNNEI come from the germline V gene. Sequenced: PBMCs or T cells enriched from blood (not recorded which). The chain combines TRBV2 with TRBJ1-2; D gene ambiguous. The TCR comes from a woman between 50 and 59 years old who had recovered from COVID-19. CDR3 nucleotide sequence: TGTGCCAGCAGGTCTACCTGGGGCTACACCTTC. This gives the protein CASRSTWGYTF.